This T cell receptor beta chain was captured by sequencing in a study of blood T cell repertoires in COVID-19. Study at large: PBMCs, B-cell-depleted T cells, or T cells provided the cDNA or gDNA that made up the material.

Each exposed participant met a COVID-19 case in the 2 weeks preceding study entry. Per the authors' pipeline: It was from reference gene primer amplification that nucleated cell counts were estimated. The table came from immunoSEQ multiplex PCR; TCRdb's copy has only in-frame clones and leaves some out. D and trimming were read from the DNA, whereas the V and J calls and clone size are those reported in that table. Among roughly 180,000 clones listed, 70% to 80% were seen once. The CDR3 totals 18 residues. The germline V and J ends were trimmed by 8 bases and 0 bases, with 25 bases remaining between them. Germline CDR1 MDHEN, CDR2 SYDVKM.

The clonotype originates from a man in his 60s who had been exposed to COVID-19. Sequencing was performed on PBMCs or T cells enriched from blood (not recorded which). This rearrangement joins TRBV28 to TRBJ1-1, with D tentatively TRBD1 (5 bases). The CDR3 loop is CASRGLRDSGRMNTEAFF. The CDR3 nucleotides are TGTGCCAGCCGGGGCCTACGGGACTCCGGACGGATGAACACTGAAGCTTTCTTT.